Sequencing of this T cell receptor (beta chain) was carried out in a study of cytomegalovirus exposure and HLA in healthy donors. Study observations and caveats: It was reportedly the case that the classifier diagnosed cytomegalovirus status with high specificity and sensitivity.

PCR primers comprised 60 Vbeta and 13 Jbeta primers. Profiling relied on immunoSEQ multiplex PCR, and the TCRdb table lists in-frame clones only, not all of them. The data show approximately 190,000 clones, and the top ten clones hold 6.5%. As regards this clone: The target antigen is unknown.

Germline-derived CDR1 and CDR2 are MNHNS and SASEGT. The CDR3 sequence is 14 residues long. Germline trimming cut 8 bases from V and 8 bases from J; bases unmatched to any gene: 9. Sequenced input: PBMCs. This chain uses TRBV6-1 with TRBJ1-4, with 9 bases aligning to TRBD1. The receptor's source is a man under 40 in good health and CMV-seronegative. The CDR3 DNA reads TGTGCCAGCTTCACAGGGGGCGCGGGGGAAAAACTGTTTTTT. This gives the protein CASFTGGAGEKLFF.